One and the same sample provided the 9 T cell receptor beta chains below, sequenced in a study of shared clonotypes between healthy human individuals. Using immunoSEQ multiplex PCR, the repertoire was profiled, and TCRdb retains in-frame clones only, with some absent. This table has approximately 1.9 million clones, around 93% appearing once. Only CD45RO-negative cells positively selected for CCR7 counted as naive CD8 cells, so terminally differentiated effector memory CD45RA+ cells were excluded. Sequenced: naive CD8+ T cells from PBMCs. The receptors here all came from a man aged 18 to 30 in good health. Some clones in this sample may be carry-over from other donors' samples.

This clone occurred once. This chain joins TRBV28 and TRBJ2-1; D is uncertain. In germline, CDR1 is MDHEN, CDR2 SYDVKM. Trimming left V 8 bases short and J 8 bases short, with 7 bases between. This CDR3 has 10 residues. This CDR3 is CASQFHEQFF. CDR3 nucleotides: TGTGCCAGCCAGTTCCATGAGCAGTTCTTC.

V gene TRBV9 combines with J gene TRBJ2-1, with TRBD2 matching 9 bases. V was pared by 2 bases and J by 8 bases, with 8 bases of the junction left unmatched. The CDR3 is 15 amino acids. CDR1 is SGDLS and CDR2 is YYNGEE in the germline V gene. CDR3: CASSVQPGLAHEQFF. CDR3 in DNA: TGTGCCAGCAGCGTCCAACCGGGACTAGCCCATGAGCAGTTCTTC.

The chain is built from TRBV30 and TRBJ2-4; possibly TRBD1 or TRBD2 for D (6 bases each). The CDR3 contains 13 residues. Germline CDR1 and CDR2: GTSNPN and SVGIG (reference sequence). Trimming cost V 1 base and J 8 bases, with 12 bases left between them. CDR3 region: CAWSASRGHIQYF. DNA of the CDR3: TGTGCCTGGAGTGCGTCCCGGGGGCACATTCAGTACTTC.

CDR3 in amino acids: CASSYNGGEQYF. CDR3 sequence (DNA): TGTGCCAGCAGTTACAATGGGGGCGAGCAGTACTTC. V gene TRBV6-5 combines with J gene TRBJ2-7; possibly TRBD1 or TRBD2 for D (5 bases each). Germline lookup yields CDR1 MNHEY and CDR2 SVGAGI. This CDR3 has 12 amino acids. Trimming removed 2 bases from V and 6 bases from J, with 8 bases in between.

The chain combines TRBV2 with TRBJ2-7; 7 bases align to TRBD1. CDR1 and CDR2 from the germline V gene are SNHLY and FYNNEI. After removal of 6 bases from V and 0 bases from J, the junction contained 8 bases not matched to a gene. The CDR3 covers 15 residues. CDR3 bases: TGTGCCAGCAGCTTAGACAGGGTAAACTCCTACGAGCAGTACTTC. Encoded protein: CASSLDRVNSYEQYF. The whole variable domain, remainder taken from reference TRBV2 and TRBJ2-7, is EPEVTQTPSHQVTQMGQEVILRCVPISNHLYFYWYRQILGQKVEFLVSFYNNEISEKSEIFDDQFSVERPDGSNFTLKIRSTKLEDSAMYFCASSLDRVNSYEQYFGPGTRLTVT.

This CDR3 is CASSGLLAGELFF. DNA for the CDR3: TGCGCCAGCAGCGGCCTCCTCGCCGGGGAGCTGTTTTTT. The V call is TRBV4-1, the J call TRBJ2-2; the D is unclear. CDR3 length equals 13 residues. The germline V gene encodes CDR1 MGHRA and CDR2 YSYEKL. Between the trimmed V and J ends, which lost 5 bases and 6 bases, there was a span of 10 bases.

This chain joins TRBV27 and TRBJ2-7, with 10 nucleotides matching TRBD1. Germline V gene lookup returns CDR1 MNHEY and CDR2 SMNVEV (reference sequence). V lost 3 bases and J lost 4; bases outside the gene matches: 12. CDR3 size: 17 residues. CDR3: CASSFLRMTGGAYEQYF. As DNA, the CDR3 is TGTGCCAGCAGTTTTCTCCGAATGACAGGGGGCGCGTACGAGCAGTACTTC.

V is TRBV15 and J is TRBJ1-5; D not certain. V lost 8 bases and J lost 5, with 16 bases in between. Germline loops: CDR1 LNHNV, CDR2 YYDKDF (reference sequence). CDR3 length: 14 residues. CDR3 sequence (DNA): TGTGCCACCCGCTCCGGGAGCGAGGATCAGCCCCAGCATTTT. Translating it yields CATRSGSEDQPQHF.

This rearrangement joins TRBV9 to TRBJ2-1, with a tentative D call TRBD1 (5 bases). Germline V gene lookup returns CDR1 SGDLS and CDR2 YYNGEE. The CDR3 length is 14 residues. Trimming stripped 0 bases from V and 10 bases from J, with 14 bases between. The CDR3 protein is CASSVGFWGDEQFF. The CDR3 DNA reads TGTGCCAGCAGCGTAGGTTTTTGGGGCGACGAGCAGTTCTTC.